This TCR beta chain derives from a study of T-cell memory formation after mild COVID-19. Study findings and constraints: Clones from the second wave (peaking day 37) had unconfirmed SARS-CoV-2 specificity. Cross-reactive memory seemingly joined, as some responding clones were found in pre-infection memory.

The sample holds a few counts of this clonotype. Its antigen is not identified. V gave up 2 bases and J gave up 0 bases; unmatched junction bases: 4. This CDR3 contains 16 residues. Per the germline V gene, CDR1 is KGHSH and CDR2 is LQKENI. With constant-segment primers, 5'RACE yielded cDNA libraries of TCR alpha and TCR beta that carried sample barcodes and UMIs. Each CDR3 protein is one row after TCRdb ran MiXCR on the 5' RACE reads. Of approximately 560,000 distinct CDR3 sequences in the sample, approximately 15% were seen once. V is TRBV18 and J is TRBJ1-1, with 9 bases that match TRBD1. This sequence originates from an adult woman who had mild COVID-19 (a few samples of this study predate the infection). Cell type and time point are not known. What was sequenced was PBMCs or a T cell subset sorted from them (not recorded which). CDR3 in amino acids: CASSPGTGRMNTEAFF. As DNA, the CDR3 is TGTGCCAGCTCACCAGGGACAGGGCGCATGAACACTGAAGCTTTCTTT.